These 5 T cell receptor beta chains came from one sample sequenced in a study of T cell responses to AZD1222 COVID-19 vaccine. Generated by immunoSEQ multiplex PCR, the TCRdb table keeps only in-frame clones and is missing some. The data show 83,000 or so clones, around 90% seen once. Sample: peripheral blood, taken 28 days after the second AZD1222 dose. The source is an adult who received the AZD1222 COVID-19 vaccine.

The chain couples TRBV28 to TRBJ1-2; tentative D call: TRBD1 (5 bases). V was trimmed by 7 bases and J by 4 bases, leaving 13 bases between them. Per germline, CDR1 MDHEN and CDR2 SYDVKM. The CDR3 length is 13 residues. The CDR3 nucleotides read TGTGCCAGCACCCAAGGGGAGGCCTATGGCTACACCTTC. It is translated as CASTQGEAYGYTF.

V usage is TRBV6-4 and J usage is TRBJ2-3; 7 nucleotides align to TRBD2. This CDR3 has 15 amino acids. J gave up 8 bases and V 6 bases, and 14 bases lay outside the gene matches. Germline CDR1 is MRHNA and CDR2 is SNTAGT. The CDR3, as DNA: TGTGCCAGCAGCCCCCAGGGAGGGCCTTTTGTTACGCAGTATTTT. Translation: CASSPQGGPFVTQYF.

The chain is built from TRBV7-9 and TRBJ1-2, with D perhaps matching TRBD1 (5 bases). Germline V gene lookup returns CDR1 SEHNR and CDR2 FQNEAQ (reference sequence). V lost 6 bases and J lost 7, with 21 bases in between. The CDR3 runs to 15 residues. The CDR3 DNA reads TGTGCCAGCAGGCGTTACGACACAGGAGCCTCTGGCTACACCTTC. Translating it yields CASRRYDTGASGYTF.

This clone came up once. This chain links TRBV6-5 with TRBJ2-7; D is possibly TRBD2 (6 bases). V was clipped by 7 bases and J by 4 bases, with 17 bases between them. CDR1 and CDR2 from the germline V gene are MNHEY and SVGAGI. The length of the CDR3 is 14 residues. The CDR3 DNA sequence: TGTGCCAGCACTTCGGAGGGACGGTCGTACGAGCAGTACTTC. This sequence encodes CASTSEGRSYEQYF.

The V gene is TRBV29-1, the J gene TRBJ2-2, with 9 bases lining up with TRBD1. The CDR3 runs to 15 residues. After removal of 4 bases from V and 4 bases from J, the junction contained 7 bases not matched to a gene. Germline V CDR1 and CDR2: SQVTM, ANQGSEA. The CDR3 sequence is CSVVKQGALTGELFF. Here the CDR3 DNA reads TGCAGCGTTGTGAAACAGGGGGCCCTCACCGGGGAGCTGTTTTTT.